This TCR beta chain originates from a study of CD8 T cells in Susac syndrome. The CDR3 has 13 residues. From germline, CDR1 is LGHNA and CDR2 YNFKEQ. Trimming removed 0 bases from V and 4 bases from J, with 5 bases in between. This clonotype has a single count. Reverse transcription used about 0.45 to 1 ug RNA and random hexamers. TCRdb reanalysed the immunoSEQ multiplex PCR reads using MiXCR and keeps one entry per CDR3 protein. The repertoire holds 150,000 to 200,000 distinct CDR3 sequences, approximately 93% seen once, with about 0.09% in the top ten. The chain combines TRBV4-2 with TRBJ2-3; D is unclear. This receptor was taken from a human donor with multiple sclerosis. Sequencing input: CD4+ T cells from PBMCs. In DNA form, the CDR3 reads TGTGCCAGCAGCCAAGAGGTCGCAGATACGCAGTATTTT. Translated: CASSQEVADTQYF.